The entry below describes one TCR beta chain. The antigen is unknown. This sample is part of a study of shared clonotypes between healthy human individuals. Naive CD8 isolation took CD45RO-negative cells positively selected for CCR7 and excluded terminally differentiated effector memory CD45RA+ cells. CDR3 length: 12 amino acids. V dropped 5 bases and J dropped 4 bases, with 6 bases sitting between them. Germline V gene lookup returns CDR1 MNHNY and CDR2 SVGAGI (reference sequence). The authors loaded about 0.2 ug DNA, tens of thousands of T cell genomes, into sorted-subset replicate PCRs. In the authors' workflow: Filtering of immunoSEQ junctional sequences could not match full-length read filtering. TCRdb's table, derived via immunoSEQ multiplex PCR, lists solely in-frame clones and lacks some. V, J and clone size are taken as reported in that table, and D and trimming were inferred from the DNA itself. The sample contains fewer than 1 million clones, about 96% of which appear only once.

General observations from the study: What rarefaction showed was incomplete sorted-subset sequencing despite large depth.

The clonotype originates from a man younger than 40 in good health. This rearrangement joins TRBV6-6 to TRBJ2-4; D ambiguous. Sequencing was done on a sample of naive CD8+ T cells sorted from blood. DNA for the CDR3: TGTGCCAGCAGTGACCTTAAAAACATTCAGTACTTC. It is translated as CASSDLKNIQYF.